The source of this T cell receptor (beta chain) is a study of blood T cell repertoires in COVID-19. Overall study context: Sites across the United States, Italy and Spain contributed samples from acute and convalescent COVID-19. From T cells, B-cell-depleted T cells, or PBMCs came the material, which was cDNA or gDNA.

As processed by the authors: Reference gene primer amplification gave nucleated cell count estimates. The assay was immunoSEQ multiplex PCR, and TCRdb's table has in-frame clones only and misses some. That table furnishes V, J and clone size, whereas the DNA furnished D and trimming. The sample records tens of thousands of clones, less than 85% being singletons. Germline CDR1 and CDR2: SGHRS and YFSETQ. V gave up 2 bases and J gave up 4 bases, with 6 bases separating them. This CDR3 region has 13 residues. The material sequenced was peripheral blood. The J gene is TRBJ2-2, the V gene TRBV5-1; no reliable D call. This sequence originates from a human donor in a cohort sampled during active COVID-19. The CDR3 DNA follows: TGCGCCAGCAGCTTCCTTTTCACCGGGGAGCTGTTTTTT. Protein sequence: CASSFLFTGELFF.